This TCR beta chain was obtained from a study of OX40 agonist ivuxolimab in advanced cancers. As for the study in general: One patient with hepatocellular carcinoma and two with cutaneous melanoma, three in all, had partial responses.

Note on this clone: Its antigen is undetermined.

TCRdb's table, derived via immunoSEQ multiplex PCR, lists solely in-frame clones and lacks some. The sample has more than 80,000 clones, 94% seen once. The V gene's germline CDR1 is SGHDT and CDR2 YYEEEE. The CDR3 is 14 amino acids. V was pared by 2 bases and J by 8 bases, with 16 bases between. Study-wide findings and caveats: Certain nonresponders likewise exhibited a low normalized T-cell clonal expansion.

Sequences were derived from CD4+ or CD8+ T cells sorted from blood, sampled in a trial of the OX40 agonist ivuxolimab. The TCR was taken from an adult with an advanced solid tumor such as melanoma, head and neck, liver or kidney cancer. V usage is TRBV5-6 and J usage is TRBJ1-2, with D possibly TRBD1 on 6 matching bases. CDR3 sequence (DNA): TGTGCCAGCAGCTTTGAAAGAATCAGGGGCGGCTACACCTTC. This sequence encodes CASSFERIRGGYTF.